This T cell receptor (beta chain) was recovered during a study of memory CD4+ T cells and cytomegalovirus serostatus. Regarding the study as a whole: Suggested: most of the CMV-linked TCR signature lies in CD4+ memory cells.

The CDR3 totals 14 residues. Between the trimmed V and J ends, which lost 7 bases and 3 bases, there was a span of 12 bases. Germline V gene lookup returns CDR1 MNHNS and CDR2 SASEGT. Single viable CD3+CD4+CD8-CD45RO+ cells were sorted as the memory CD4+ T cells. Donors' CMV status reflects serum IgG against pp150, pp28, p38, p52. CD4+ T cells were isolated by positive magnetic selection. The repertoire was sequenced with immunoSEQ multiplex PCR; TCRdb's copy has only in-frame clones and lacks some. The table shows 35,000 to 45,000 clones, with 70% to 80% occurring only once. Worth noting for this clone: Its antigen is undetermined.

This TCR came from an adult in good health and CMV-seronegative. This chain joins TRBV6-1 and TRBJ2-2; a weak D match, TRBD1 (5 bases). Sequencing was carried out using memory CD4+ T cells from blood. Here the CDR3 DNA reads TGTGCCAGCATATCAGGGCGATACACCGGGGAGCTGTTTTTT. It yields the protein CASISGRYTGELFF.